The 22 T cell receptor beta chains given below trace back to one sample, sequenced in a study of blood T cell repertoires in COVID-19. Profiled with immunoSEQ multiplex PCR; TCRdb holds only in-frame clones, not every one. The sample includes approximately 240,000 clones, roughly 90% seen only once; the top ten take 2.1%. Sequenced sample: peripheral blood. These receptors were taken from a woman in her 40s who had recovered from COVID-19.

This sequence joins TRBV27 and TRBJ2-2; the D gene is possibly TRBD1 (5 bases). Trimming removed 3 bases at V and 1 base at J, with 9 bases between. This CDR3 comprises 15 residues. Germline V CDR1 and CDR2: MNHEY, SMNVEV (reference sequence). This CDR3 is CASSLGQMNTGELFF. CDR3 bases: TGTGCCAGCAGTTTGGGGCAGATGAACACCGGGGAGCTGTTTTTT.

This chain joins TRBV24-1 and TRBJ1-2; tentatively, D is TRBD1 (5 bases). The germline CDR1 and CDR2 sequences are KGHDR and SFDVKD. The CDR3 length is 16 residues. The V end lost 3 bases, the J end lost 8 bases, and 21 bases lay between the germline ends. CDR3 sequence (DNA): TGTGCCACCAGTGATCCCATGACATACGGGGGATCGGGCTACACCTTC. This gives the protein CATSDPMTYGGSGYTF.

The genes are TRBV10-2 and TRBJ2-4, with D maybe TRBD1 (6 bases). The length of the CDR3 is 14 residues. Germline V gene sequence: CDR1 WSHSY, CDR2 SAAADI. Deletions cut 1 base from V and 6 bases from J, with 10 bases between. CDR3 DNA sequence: TGCGCCAGCAGTGAGTGGGGGCACGGAAACATTCAGTACTTC. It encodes CASSEWGHGNIQYF.

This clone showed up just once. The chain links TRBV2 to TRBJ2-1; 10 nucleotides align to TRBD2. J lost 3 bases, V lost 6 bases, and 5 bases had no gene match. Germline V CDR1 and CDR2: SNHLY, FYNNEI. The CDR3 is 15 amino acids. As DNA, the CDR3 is TGTGCCAGCAGCCTAGCGGGAGAATACTACAATGAGCAGTTCTTC. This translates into CASSLAGEYYNEQFF.

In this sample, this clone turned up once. The DNA for the CDR3 is TGTGCCAGCAGCCTCGCCGGGACAGGGGCGGACGAGCAGTACTTC. Translating gives CASSLAGTGADEQYF. The chain is built from TRBV11-3 and TRBJ2-7; 10 bases fit TRBD1. CDR3 length: 15 residues. The germline CDR1 and CDR2 sequences are SGHNT and YENEEA. The V and J ends lost 5 bases and 5 bases, in that order; junction bases with no gene match: 9.

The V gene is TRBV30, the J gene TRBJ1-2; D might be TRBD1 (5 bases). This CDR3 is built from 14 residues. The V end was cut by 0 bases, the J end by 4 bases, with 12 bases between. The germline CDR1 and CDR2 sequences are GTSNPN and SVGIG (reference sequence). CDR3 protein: CAWSVPARAYGYTF. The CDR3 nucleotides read TGTGCCTGGAGTGTACCGGCCAGGGCCTATGGCTACACCTTC.

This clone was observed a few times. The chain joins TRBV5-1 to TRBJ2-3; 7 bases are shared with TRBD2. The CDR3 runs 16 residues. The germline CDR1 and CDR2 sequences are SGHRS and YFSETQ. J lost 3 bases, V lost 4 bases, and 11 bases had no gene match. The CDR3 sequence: CASSATVGRGTDTQYF. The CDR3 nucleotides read TGCGCCAGCAGCGCAACAGTGGGGCGGGGGACAGATACGCAGTATTTT. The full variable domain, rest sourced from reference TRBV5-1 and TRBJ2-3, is KAGVTQTPRYLIKTRGQQVTLSCSPISGHRSVSWYQQTPGQGLQFLFEYFSETQRNKGNFPGRFSGRQFSNSRSEMNVSTLELGDSALYLCASSATVGRGTDTQYFGPGTRLTVL.

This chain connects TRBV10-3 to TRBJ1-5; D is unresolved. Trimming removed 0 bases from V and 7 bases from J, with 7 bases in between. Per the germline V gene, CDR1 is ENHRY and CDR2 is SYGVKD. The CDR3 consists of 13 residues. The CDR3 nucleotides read TGTGCCATCAGTGAGTCGGTGGGCCAGCCCCAGCATTTT. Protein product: CAISESVGQPQHF.

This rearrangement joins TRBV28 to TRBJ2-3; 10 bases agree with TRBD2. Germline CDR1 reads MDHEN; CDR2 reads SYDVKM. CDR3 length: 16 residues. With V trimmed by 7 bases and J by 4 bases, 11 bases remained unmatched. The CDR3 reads CASTSRTSGWADTQYF. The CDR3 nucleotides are TGTGCCAGCACCTCCCGGACTAGCGGTTGGGCAGATACGCAGTATTTT.

The CDR3 nucleotides read TGTGCCAGCAGTTCGGCTAGCGGGATGATGTACGAGCAGTACTTC. Translating it yields CASSSASGMMYEQYF. The V gene is TRBV6-2 or TRBV6-3, the J gene TRBJ2-7; TRBD2 agrees at 9 bases. Trimming at V came to 4 bases and at J to 4 bases, leaving 8 bases not matched to a gene. CDR1 MNHEY and CDR2 SVGEGT come from the germline V gene. This CDR3 has 15 amino acids.

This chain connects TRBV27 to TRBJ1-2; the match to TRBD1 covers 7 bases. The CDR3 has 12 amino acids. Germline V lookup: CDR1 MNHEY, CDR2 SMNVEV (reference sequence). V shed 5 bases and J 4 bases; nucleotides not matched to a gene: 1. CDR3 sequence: CASSRDSYGYTF. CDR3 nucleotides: TGTGCCAGCAGTAGGGACAGCTATGGCTACACCTTC.

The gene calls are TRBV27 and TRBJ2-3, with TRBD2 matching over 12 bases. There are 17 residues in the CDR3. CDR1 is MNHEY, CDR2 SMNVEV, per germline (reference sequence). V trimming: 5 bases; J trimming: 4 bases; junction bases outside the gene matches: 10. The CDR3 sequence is CASSQPTSGRRPDTQYF. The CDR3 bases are TGTGCCAGCAGTCAACCGACTAGCGGGAGACGGCCAGATACGCAGTATTTT.

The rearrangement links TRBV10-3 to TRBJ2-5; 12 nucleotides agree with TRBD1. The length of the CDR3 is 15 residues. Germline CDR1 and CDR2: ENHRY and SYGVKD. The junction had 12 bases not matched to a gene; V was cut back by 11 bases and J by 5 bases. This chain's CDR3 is CAPRAGTGGTETQYF. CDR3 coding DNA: TGTGCCCCAAGAGCCGGGACAGGGGGCACGGAGACCCAGTACTTC.

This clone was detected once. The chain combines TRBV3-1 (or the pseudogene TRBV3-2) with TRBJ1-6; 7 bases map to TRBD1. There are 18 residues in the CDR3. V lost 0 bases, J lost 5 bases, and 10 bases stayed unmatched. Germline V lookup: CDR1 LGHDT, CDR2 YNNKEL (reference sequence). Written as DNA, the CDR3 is TGTGCCAGCAGCCAAGACAGGGGGGTAGGGGCGAATAATTCACCCCTCCACTTT. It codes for CASSQDRGVGANNSPLHF.

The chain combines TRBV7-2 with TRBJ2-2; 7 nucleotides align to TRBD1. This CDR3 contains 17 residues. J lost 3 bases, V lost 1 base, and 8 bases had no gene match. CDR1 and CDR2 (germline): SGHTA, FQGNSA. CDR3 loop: CASSLEGADVDTGELFF. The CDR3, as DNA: TGTGCCAGCAGCTTAGAGGGGGCGGACGTTGACACCGGGGAGCTGTTTTTT.

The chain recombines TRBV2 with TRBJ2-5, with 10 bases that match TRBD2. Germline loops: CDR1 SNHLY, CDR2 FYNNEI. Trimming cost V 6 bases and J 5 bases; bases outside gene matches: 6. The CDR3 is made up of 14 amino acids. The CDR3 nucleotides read TGTGCCAGCAGGGATAGCGGGGGGCGGGAGACCCAGTACTTC. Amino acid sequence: CASRDSGGRETQYF.

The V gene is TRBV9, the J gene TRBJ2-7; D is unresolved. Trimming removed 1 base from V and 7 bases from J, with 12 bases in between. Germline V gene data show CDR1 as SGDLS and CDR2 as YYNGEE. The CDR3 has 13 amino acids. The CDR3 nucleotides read TGTGCCAGCAGCGTATCCCCATCGAGGGAGCAGTACTTC. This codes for CASSVSPSREQYF.

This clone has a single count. The CDR3 bases are TGTGCCTGGAGTATAGGGGGACATGGGTTTAGCGAAAAACTGTTTTTT. Amino acid sequence: CAWSIGGHGFSEKLFF. This rearrangement joins TRBV30 to TRBJ1-4; TRBD1 is a possible D gene (6 bases). This CDR3 has 16 residues. Trimming removed 2 bases from V and 8 bases from J, with 21 bases in between. Germline-derived CDR1 and CDR2 are GTSNPN and SVGIG (reference sequence).

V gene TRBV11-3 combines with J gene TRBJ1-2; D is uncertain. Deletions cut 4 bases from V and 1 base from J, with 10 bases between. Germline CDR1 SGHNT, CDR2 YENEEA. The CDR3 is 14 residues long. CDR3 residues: CASSSSGFNYGYTF. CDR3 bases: TGTGCCAGCAGCTCCTCCGGGTTTAACTATGGCTACACCTTC. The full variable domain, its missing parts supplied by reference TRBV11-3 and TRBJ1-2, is EAGVVQSPRYKIIEKKQPVAFWCNPISGHNTLYWYLQNLGQGPELLIRYENEEAVDDSQLPKDRFSAERLKGVDSTLKIQPAELGDSAVYLCASSSSGFNYGYTFGSGTRLTVV.

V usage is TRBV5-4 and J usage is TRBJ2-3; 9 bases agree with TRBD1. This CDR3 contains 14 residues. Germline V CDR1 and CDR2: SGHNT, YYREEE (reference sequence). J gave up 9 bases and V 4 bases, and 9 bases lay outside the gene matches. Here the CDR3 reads CASSHYGTGRTQYF. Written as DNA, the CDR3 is TGTGCCAGCAGCCATTATGGGACAGGGAGAACGCAGTATTTT. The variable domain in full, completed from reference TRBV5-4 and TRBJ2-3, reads ETGVTQSPTHLIKTRGQQVTLRCSSQSGHNTVSWYQQALGQGPQFIFQYYREEENGRGNFPPRFSGLQFPNYSSELNVNALELDDSALYLCASSHYGTGRTQYFGPGTRLTVL.

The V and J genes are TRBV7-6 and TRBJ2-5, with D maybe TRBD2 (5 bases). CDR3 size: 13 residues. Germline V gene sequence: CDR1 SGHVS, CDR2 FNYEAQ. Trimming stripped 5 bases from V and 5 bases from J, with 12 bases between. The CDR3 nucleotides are TGTGCCAGCAGCCGAGGACTTGAGGAGACCCAGTACTTC. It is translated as CASSRGLEETQYF.

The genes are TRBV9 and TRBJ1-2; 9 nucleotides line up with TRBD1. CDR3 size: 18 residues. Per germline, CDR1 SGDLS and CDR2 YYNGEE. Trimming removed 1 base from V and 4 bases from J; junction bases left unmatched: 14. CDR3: CASSVKSGTGPLGYGYTF. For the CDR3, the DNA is TGTGCCAGCAGCGTAAAGAGCGGGACAGGGCCTCTCGGCTATGGCTACACCTTC.